This paragraph reports one TCR beta chain. Antigen: not known. V shed 3 bases and J shed 2 bases, with 7 bases lying between them. The CDR3 spans 14 residues. In germline, CDR1 is KGHSH, CDR2 LQKENI. Expressed TCRB transcripts were sequenced after all isolated RNA was converted to cDNA. An average around 3.8 million reads came from naive, central memory and regulatory T cell samples. TCRdb keeps only in-frame clones here, not all; method: immunoSEQ multiplex PCR. Of 250,000 to 300,000 clones listed, roughly an eighth were seen once; the top ten hold about 0.015%. This entry comes from a study of beta chain features in type 1 diabetes. Study-wide findings and caveats: Cells that show high TCR expression could be over-represented by cDNA sequencing. There were fewer insertions and more deletions at the VDJ junctions of type 1 diabetes patients. A moderate, significant TCRB CDR3 shortening appeared in type 1 diabetes across four CD4+ subsets. Among patients, naive, central memory and Treg TCRB repertoires appeared more similar than among healthy donors.

The gene calls are TRBV18 and TRBJ2-2; D not resolved. Sequenced input: naive CD4+ T cells from blood. The sequence came from a young man with type 1 diabetes. DNA for the CDR3: TGTGCCAGCTCACCCAACAGTAACACCGGGGAGCTGTTTTTT. Protein sequence: CASSPNSNTGELFF.